The following is a TCR beta chain sequence with its context. The specificity of this receptor is unknown. No clone much larger than this one lies a single base away; base qualities are absent. The record originates from a study of OX40 agonist ivuxolimab in advanced cancers. Concerning the study at large: Ivuxolimab was an agonistic, fully human IgG2 monoclonal antibody directed against OX40 (CD134), a costimulatory receptor. Of the 50 to 55 patients in dose escalation, about 20 had hepatocellular carcinoma, some 15 had melanoma, 9 had renal cell carcinoma and 9 had head and neck cancer. A male proportion of almost 85% and a mean age of about 60 years, ranging from roughly 23 to 80, were recorded for the dose-escalation cohort. The purpose of peripheral TCRbeta sequencing was to test whether ivuxolimab changed TCR sequence diversity and led to clonal T-cell expansion. The paper reports the monotherapy dose-escalation portion (N ≈ 50 patients) of the phase I ivuxolimab trial. Partial responses were achieved by three dose-escalation patients, of whom one had hepatocellular carcinoma and two had cutaneous melanoma. Patients were allowed to have had prior anti-PD-1, anti-PD-L1 or anti-CTLA-4 therapy, and 30% to 40% of the dose-escalation patients had been treated with checkpoint inhibitors. Intravenous ivuxolimab was administered to patients every 2 weeks at six dose levels: 0.01, 0.1, 0.3, 1.5, 3 and 10 mg/kg. Points the paper makes about the study in general: On average, CD8+ T cells showed more expanded clones than CD4+ T cells after ivuxolimab. In the 0.1-3.0 mg/kg groups, partial responders were among the patients with the lowest normalized peripheral clonal expansion, particularly in CD8+ T cells. Low levels of normalized T-cell clonal expansion were also shown by some nonresponding patients. The antigen specificity of the peripheral T cells that underwent clonal expansion was not determined. At doses of 0.1 to 3.0 mg/kg, clonal expansion of both CD4+ and CD8+ blood T cells was observed from baseline to week 6.

For sequencing of the TCRbeta CDR3 region, genomic DNA was extracted from the sorted cells. The immunoSEQ Assay was used to sequence the TCRbeta CDR3 regions. Drawn from immuneACCESS, this table holds only the in-frame rearrangements with V and J called that TCRdb kept. Clones are partly lost; checked studies trace under half to an unresolved V gene and leave the rest unexplained. Within this sample are some 86,000 clones, with 75% to 95% of them counted one time only. The ten largest clones add up to about 6.6% of the sample. Patients with a history of autoimmune disease or receiving systemic immunosuppression were excluded from the trial. Peripheral blood for TCR sequencing was collected from all dose cohorts at baseline, on cycle 4 day 1, and on cycle 7 day 1. Samples were obtained from an open-label, multicenter, first-in-human phase I dose-escalation trial of ivuxolimab. Adults with locally advanced or metastatic melanoma, renal cell carcinoma, hepatocellular carcinoma or head and neck squamous cell carcinoma were enrolled in the trial. Before TCR sequencing, CD4+ T cells and CD8+ T cells were sorted from peripheral blood as separate populations.

The germline V gene encodes CDR1 WSHSY and CDR2 SAAADI. The V end loses 6 bases and the J end loses 2 bases, and a stretch of 11 bases separates them. From cysteine to phenylalanine, the CDR3 is 13 amino acids long. The sequence is cut down to CDR3 DNA, 39 bases in frame from base 1. The sequences come from CD4+ or CD8+ T cells sorted from blood, collected in a trial of the OX40 agonist ivuxolimab. Here the chain combines TRBV10-2 and TRBJ2-7, with the D gene uncertain. The sequence was obtained from an adult with an advanced solid tumor such as melanoma, head and neck, liver or kidney cancer. The nucleotide sequence reads as follows: TGCGCCAGCAGATCAGTAGTACCCTACGAGCAGTACTTC. It translates as CASRSVVPYEQYF.